A selection of T cell receptor beta chains follows, all from one sample in a study of technical replicates of blood from a few donors. Clones were read by immunoSEQ multiplex PCR, and TCRdb kept only the in-frame ones, dropping some. The sample yields more than 90,000 clones, roughly 95% seen once. Sequencing was done on a sample of T cells isolated from PBMCs. Receptor source: a human donor in good health. Each CDR3 is given with its conserved first and last residue. Fields, in order: V gene, J gene, CDR3 protein.

TRBV29-1,TRBJ2-1,CSVDTGGHNEQFF
TRBV6-1,TRBJ1-1,CASSEMEGAFVFF
TRBV10-1,TRBJ2-3,CASSDPAGGRGSGQKPDTQYF
TRBV30,TRBJ2-3,CAWSVIGGNGKNTQYF
TRBV13,TRBJ2-1,CASSFHLGLGYNEQFF
TRBV28,TRBJ2-7,CASRRDRGYEQYF
TRBV7-2,TRBJ2-1,CASSLGSQSGNNEQFF
TRBV9,TRBJ2-1,CASSARDSSYNEQFF
TRBV25-1,TRBJ1-1,CASSDYETGETEAFF
TRBV2,TRBJ2-5,CASSPLGRGSGVQETQYF
TRBV5-1,TRBJ2-7,CAGSLGRESDYEQYF
TRBV6-4,TRBJ2-1,CASSISGRATYNEQFF
TRBV9,TRBJ2-7,CASSESGLVGSEQYF
TRBV18,TRBJ1-1,CASSPPGNTEAFF
TRBV7-9,TRBJ2-4,CASSLVMGPKNIQYF
TRBV7-6,TRBJ2-3,CASSLSADTQYF
TRBV30,TRBJ2-2,CAWSGRRTDGTGELFF
TRBV7-6,TRBJ2-2,CASSTPGTGLTGELFF
TRBV6-4,TRBJ2-3,CASSGTTTDTQYF
TRBV12-5,TRBJ2-5,CASGLSSYWTSGESGTQYF
TRBV6-5,TRBJ2-7,CASSYSRGHTYEQYF
TRBV4-2,TRBJ2-5,CASSQDERGIGETQYF
TRBV5-1,TRBJ2-5,CASSEKDSLETQYF
TRBV7-9,TRBJ1-1,CASSVEGNTEAFF